This TCR beta chain was identified during a study of blood T cell repertoires in COVID-19. Study details: PBMCs, B-cell-depleted T cells, or T cells were the source of the cDNA or gDNA that made up the material.

In the authors' methods: Amplifying reference gene primers gave estimates of nucleated cell counts. The repertoire was sequenced with immunoSEQ multiplex PCR; TCRdb's copy has only in-frame clones and lacks some. From that table come the V and J calls and clone size; the DNA was used to work out D and trimming. The data show 120,000 or so clones, 88% seen once. This CDR3 comprises 15 residues. CDR1 and CDR2 (germline): WSHSY, SAAADI. V was trimmed by 0 bases and J by 4 bases, leaving 9 bases between them. The table lists this clone with a few counts. This receptor was obtained from a human donor in a cohort sampled during active COVID-19. Sequenced sample: peripheral blood. The chain joins TRBV10-2 to TRBJ2-2, with no clear D. CDR3 coding DNA: TGCGCCAGCAGTGAGTCGGGCAGAATCACCGGGGAGCTGTTTTTT. Its translation: CASSESGRITGELFF.